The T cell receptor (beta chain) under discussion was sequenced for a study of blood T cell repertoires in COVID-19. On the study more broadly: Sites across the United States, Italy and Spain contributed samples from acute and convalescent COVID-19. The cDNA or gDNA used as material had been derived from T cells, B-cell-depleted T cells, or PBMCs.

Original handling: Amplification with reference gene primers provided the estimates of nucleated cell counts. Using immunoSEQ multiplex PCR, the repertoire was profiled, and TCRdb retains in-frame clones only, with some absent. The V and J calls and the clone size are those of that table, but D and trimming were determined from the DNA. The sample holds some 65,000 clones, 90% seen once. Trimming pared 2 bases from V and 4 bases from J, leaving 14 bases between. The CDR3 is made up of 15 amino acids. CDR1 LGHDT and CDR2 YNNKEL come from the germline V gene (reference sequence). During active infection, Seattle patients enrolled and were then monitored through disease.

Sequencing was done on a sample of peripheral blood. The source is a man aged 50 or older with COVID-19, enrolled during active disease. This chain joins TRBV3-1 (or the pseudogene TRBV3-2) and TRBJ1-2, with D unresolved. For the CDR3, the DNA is TGTGCCAGCAGCCAAACGACGCATTGGAGCTATGGCTACACCTTC. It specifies CASSQTTHWSYGYTF.